This TCR beta chain was sequenced for a study of cytomegalovirus exposure and HLA in healthy donors. In the study overall: Of 350 to 400 genotyped donors, roughly 80% grouped in the Caucasian-associated ancestry cluster.

From germline, CDR1 is LNHDA and CDR2 SQIVND (reference sequence). The CDR3 loop spans 14 amino acids. Unmatched junction bases numbered 2, after V lost 3 bases and J lost 2 bases. Study-level findings and limits: Earlier analysis yielded a pattern in which most TCR beta V segments were productive about 87% or about 30% of the time. Clonal expansion was found to be greater in HLA-associated TCR beta chains than in equally common others in a later analysis. No immune exposure information besides CMV serostatus was available.

Notes on this clone: Antigen: not known.

The PCR contained 60 Vbeta and 13 Jbeta primers. Generated by immunoSEQ multiplex PCR, the TCRdb table keeps only in-frame clones and is missing some. The data contain approximately 100,000 clones, roughly 74% of them singletons. The chain links TRBV19 to TRBJ2-7; 9 bases are a match to TRBD1. The specimen sequenced was PBMCs. This clonotype was sampled from a woman aged 40 to 50 in good health and CMV-seronegative. CDR3 loop: CASSIGTGTYEQYF. In DNA, the CDR3 is TGTGCCAGTAGTATCGGGACAGGGACCTACGAGCAGTACTTC.